These T cell receptor beta chains were read from a single sample in a study of T cells in Graves' hyperthyroidism and ophthalmopathy. In TCRdb, the multiplex PCR reads were re-called with MiXCR into one record per CDR3 protein. The sample includes about 610,000 distinct CDR3 sequences, roughly 14% of them seen just once. The sample consisted of blood. All receptors come from a woman between 40 and 50 years old with Graves' ophthalmopathy. The CDR3 runs from the conserved cysteine through the conserved F or W.

V	J	CDR3
TRBV6-2/TRBV6-3	TRBJ2-7	CASSKTSGTYEQYF
TRBV28	TRBJ2-2	CASRTRTSGRLLNTGELFF
TRBV6-5	TRBJ2-4	CASSYSHSKNIQYF
TRBV2	TRBJ2-7	CAIARPEAYEQYF
TRBV6-2/TRBV6-3	TRBJ2-5	CASSQTGTGILETQYF
TRBV7-9	TRBJ1-3	CASSLKGDGNTIYF
TRBV9	TRBJ2-5	CASSVEGSAGETRYF
TRBV19	TRBJ2-5	CASSHRLALQETQYF
TRBV28	TRBJ1-1	CASSFNGPYTEAFF
TRBV12-3/TRBV12-4	TRBJ2-7	CASSLALESGEQYF
TRBV3-1	TRBJ2-3	CASSPNRGLAYTDTQYF
TRBV13	TRBJ1-5	CASSSRDRVDQPQHF
TRBV11-2	TRBJ2-5	CASSLNSDSLYPQYF
TRBV30	TRBJ2-7	CAWIDRGTYEQYF
TRBV5-8	TRBJ2-7	CASSLTGERYEQYF
TRBV12-3/TRBV12-4	TRBJ1-2	CASRETGSGYTF
TRBV6-1	TRBJ1-1	CASSETGQTIEAFF
TRBV7-9	TRBJ1-2	CAGSSPGGSDYGYTF
TRBV11-1	TRBJ2-2	CASSLPGQLSNTGELFF
TRBV12-3/TRBV12-4	TRBJ1-5	CASSLRSPGESSNQPQHF
TRBV15	TRBJ1-2	CATSRDREHGYTF
TRBV6-5	TRBJ2-2	CATLTSGYTGELFF
TRBV11-1	TRBJ1-1	CASSPSQAGINTEAFF
TRBV5-1	TRBJ1-1	CASSLIGVGFMNTEAFF